This is a list of T cell receptor beta chains from one sample in a study of cytomegalovirus exposure and HLA in healthy donors. Repertoires were generated with immunoSEQ multiplex PCR, while TCRdb's copy carries only in-frame clones and drops some. This sample carries about 79,000 clones, 93% of them seen once, and the ten largest clones take 3.6%. The sample taken for sequencing was PBMCs. These receptors came from a woman in her twenties or thirties in good health and CMV-seronegative. Both conserved end residues are part of each CDR3. The D gene is left open where the match is weak.

cdr3_nt | cdr3_aa | v_call | d_call | cdr3_length | j_call
TGTGCCAGCTCACCAATTCAGGGGACGGACATGAACACTGAAGCTTTCTTT | CASSPIQGTDMNTEAFF | TRBV18 | - | 17 | TRBJ1-1
TGTGCCAGCAGTTACACAGGGCGAGCGCCTAACTATGGCTACACCTTC | CASSYTGRAPNYGYTF | TRBV6-5 | - | 16 | TRBJ1-2
TGCAGCGTCCATACCGGGACAGGGGTTTTGTATGGCTACACCTTC | CSVHTGTGVLYGYTF | TRBV29-1 | TRBD1 | 15 | TRBJ1-2
TGTGCCAGTATAGCCCCGGCCAGGGTGAACACCGGGGAGCTGTTTTTT | CASIAPARVNTGELFF | TRBV19 | - | 16 | TRBJ2-2
TGTGCCAGCAACCCCCAGGGGGGCACAGATACGCAGTATTTT | CASNPQGGTDTQYF | TRBV5-4 | TRBD1 | 14 | TRBJ2-3
TGTGCCAGCAGCTTAGAGGGGCTAGCGAGGAGGGAGCAGTACTTC | CASSLEGLARREQYF | TRBV7-8 | - | 15 | TRBJ2-7
TGTGCCAGCAGATCTTTGGGGACAGGGGACCCCGGCTACACCTTC | CASRSLGTGDPGYTF | TRBV19 | TRBD1 | 15 | TRBJ1-2
TGTGCCAGCTCAGCCGGACAGGTCAACACCGGGGAGCTGTTTTTT | CASSAGQVNTGELFF | TRBV18 | TRBD1 | 15 | TRBJ2-2
TGCGCCAGCAGCCAAGGGGGTGTGGCTAGCAGAGCAGATACGCAGTATTTT | CASSQGGVASRADTQYF | TRBV4-3 | - | 17 | TRBJ2-3
TGCGCCAGCAACGTAGGGGAAAGAGATGAGCAGTTCTTC | CASNVGERDEQFF | TRBV5-1 | - | 13 | TRBJ2-1
TGTGCCAGCACCAGGACTAGCCGCACCGGGGAGCTGTTTTTT | CASTRTSRTGELFF | TRBV6-5 | TRBD2 | 14 | TRBJ2-2
TGTGCCAGTAGTAGATACCAGGGCGTTGTGAGTCAGCCCCAGCATTTT | CASSRYQGVVSQPQHF | TRBV19 | - | 16 | TRBJ1-5
TGTGCCAGTAGTATAGTATCGCGGGACTCTGGGGCCAACGTCCTGACTTTC | CASSIVSRDSGANVLTF | TRBV19 | - | 17 | TRBJ2-6
TGTGCCAGCAGCTTGGCAATACAGGGCTATGGCTACACCTTC | CASSLAIQGYGYTF | TRBV5-4 | - | 14 | TRBJ1-2
TGTGCCAGCAGTGACTCCGGCAGGGGTTTACATGGCTACACCTTC | CASSDSGRGLHGYTF | TRBV6-4 | - | 15 | TRBJ1-2